This T cell receptor beta chain was sequenced during a study of patients and donors after allogeneic stem cell transplantation (dated by TCRdb to 2019 to 2021). Spanning cysteine to phenylalanine, the CDR3 consists of 14 amino acids. Here the CDR3 DNA is all that survives: 42 bases in frame from base 1. CDR1 and CDR2 are read off the germline V gene (reference sequence) as SSHAT and FNYEAQ. The library was generated by RT-PCR. The listed sequencing device is NextSeq 550. TCRdb trimmed the raw reads at Q25, called clones with MiXCR and kept productive beta chains. Every distinct CDR3 protein forms one entry, paired with its most common genes and DNA. The sample records approximately 150,000 distinct CDR3 sequences, 30% of which are singletons. The ten top clones hold under 3.5% of the sample. This clonotype was counted many times. This receptor's antigen is unknown. One junction end disagrees with the germline gene, perhaps due to a read error.

Sequencing used blood, either unsorted or a sorted T cell fraction (not recorded which). Recombination linked TRBV7-7 to TRBJ1-1; the D gene remains uncertain. The sequence was collected from a human donor who was either an allogeneic HSCT recipient or a stem cell or donor lymphocyte infusion donor (not recorded which). It is not recorded whose cells these are; they may come from a transplant donor. The DNA is as follows: TGTGCTAGCAGCCCACCCGGAGGGAACACTGAAGCTTTCTTT. This codes for CASSPPGGNTEAFF.